This T cell receptor (beta chain) comes out of a study of radiation and T cells in renal cell carcinoma. Germline V gives CDR1 SQVTM, CDR2 ANQGSEA. The CDR3 loop spans 12 amino acids. V lost 3 bases, J lost 6 bases, and 11 bases lay in between. Time point denoted: blood 4 weeks post-SBRT, at nephrectomy. The treatment denotes: 15 Gy SBRT to primary tumor, nephrectomy 4 weeks later. Method: immunoSEQ multiplex PCR; TCRdb's copy keeps in-frame clones and lacks some. Found here are about 100,000 clones, approximately 80% of them singletons; the top ten hold about 7.2%. The sequencing here drew on blood, taken from a patient whose treatment included radiotherapy and nephrectomy. The TCR was taken from a man in his sixties with renal cell carcinoma. V and J are TRBV29-1 and TRBJ1-1; D possibly corresponds to TRBD1 (6 bases). The CDR3 DNA is TGCAGCGTTGAGGCAGGGGTCCCTGAAGCTTTCTTT. It is translated as CSVEAGVPEAFF.